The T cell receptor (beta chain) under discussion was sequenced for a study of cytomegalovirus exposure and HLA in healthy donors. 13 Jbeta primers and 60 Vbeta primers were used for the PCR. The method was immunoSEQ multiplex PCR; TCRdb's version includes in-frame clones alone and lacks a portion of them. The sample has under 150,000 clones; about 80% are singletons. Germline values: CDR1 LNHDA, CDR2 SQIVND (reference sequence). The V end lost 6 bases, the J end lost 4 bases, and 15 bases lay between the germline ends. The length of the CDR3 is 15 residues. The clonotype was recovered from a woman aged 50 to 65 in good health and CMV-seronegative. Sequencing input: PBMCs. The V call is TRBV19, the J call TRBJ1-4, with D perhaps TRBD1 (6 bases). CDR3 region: CASSNLGGLNEKLFF. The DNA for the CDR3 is TGTGCCAGTAGCAACCTCGGGGGGCTTAATGAAAAACTGTTTTTT.